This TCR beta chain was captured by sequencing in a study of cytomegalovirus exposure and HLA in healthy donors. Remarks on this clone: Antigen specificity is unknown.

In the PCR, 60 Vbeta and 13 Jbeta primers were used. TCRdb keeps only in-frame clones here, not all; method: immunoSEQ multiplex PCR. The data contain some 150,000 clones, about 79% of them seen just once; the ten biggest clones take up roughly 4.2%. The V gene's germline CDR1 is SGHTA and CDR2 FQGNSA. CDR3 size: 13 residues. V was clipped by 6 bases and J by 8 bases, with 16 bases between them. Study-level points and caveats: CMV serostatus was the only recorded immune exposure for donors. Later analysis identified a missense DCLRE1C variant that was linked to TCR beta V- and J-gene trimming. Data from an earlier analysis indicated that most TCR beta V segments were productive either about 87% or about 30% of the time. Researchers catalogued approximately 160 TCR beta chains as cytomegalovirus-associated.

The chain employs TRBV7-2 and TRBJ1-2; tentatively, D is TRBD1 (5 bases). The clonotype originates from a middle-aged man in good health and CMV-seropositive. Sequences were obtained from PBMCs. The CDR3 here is CASSPDPTGGYTF. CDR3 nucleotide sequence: TGTGCCAGCAGTCCAGATCCTACAGGAGGCTACACCTTC.